This T cell receptor (beta chain) was recovered during a study of T-cell reconstitution after alpha-beta-depleted transplantation in children. Unique molecular identifiers were incorporated when the TCRbeta library was constructed. Using its own MiXCR run on the PCR reads, TCRdb lists one record per CDR3 protein. The sample gives 600,000 to 700,000 distinct CDR3 sequences, approximately 17% of which show up once; about 1.1% is in the top ten. CDR1 MNHEY and CDR2 SMNVEV come from the germline V gene (reference sequence). The CDR3 consists of 15 residues. The junction had 3 bases not matched to a gene; V was cut back by 2 bases and J by 3 bases. This clonotype was counted only a few times.

This sequence was found in a human donor who donated a stem cell graft to a child with acute myeloid leukemia. The sequencing used PBMCs from the stem cell graft donor, collected from the stem cell graft. The J gene is TRBJ1-4, the V gene TRBV27; 7 bases line up with TRBD1. The CDR3 DNA is TGTGCCAGCAGTTTAGAGGGGGCCCCTAATGAAAAACTGTTTTTT. As protein: CASSLEGAPNEKLFF.